This T cell receptor (beta chain) was identified in a study of a mutant IDH1 vaccine in newly diagnosed glioma. The data were produced by immunoSEQ multiplex PCR, yet TCRdb's version contains in-frame clones alone and is incomplete. Here the sample spans roughly 34,000 clones, roughly 79% being singletons. The CDR3 has 15 amino acids. Between the trimmed V and J ends, which lost 7 bases and 3 bases, there was a span of 16 bases. Germline V gene sequence: CDR1 SNHLY, CDR2 FYNNEI. Details on this clone: Its antigen is as yet unknown.

Time point defined: week 5, during vaccination. Mutant IDH1 20-mer peptide, at 300 ug, made up each vaccine dose, with topical imiquimod. Donor diagnoses consisted of new WHO grade 3 or 4 IDH1-mutant, ATRX-lost astrocytomas. V and J are TRBV2 and TRBJ2-1; D is undetermined. This TCR came from a man aged 45-60 years with glioma. This specimen was PBMCs, taken from a glioma patient whose treatment included an IDH1 peptide vaccine. The CDR3 DNA is TGTGCCAGCATCCCGAACGGCCGTGACTACAATGAGCAGTTCTTC. As protein: CASIPNGRDYNEQFF.